This T cell receptor beta chain was profiled in a study of spatial heterogeneity in lung cancer. Time point of the sample: sample taken at primary tumor resection. About this clonotype itself: As yet, its antigen is unknown.

From the 5' RACE reads, TCRdb called clonotypes with MiXCR, one entry per CDR3 protein. The sample lists 9,000 to 13,000 distinct CDR3 sequences, around 7.8% occurring once. This CDR3 region has 13 residues. V shed 5 bases, J shed 7 bases, and the junction held 5 bases outside the gene matches. Germline V CDR1 and CDR2: LNHNV, YYDKDF (reference sequence). Study results and limitations: Counts that tracked tumor mutation counts were those of expanded intratumoral alpha and beta TCRs.

This TCR came from a male donor with early-stage non-small cell lung cancer. Sequences were derived from lung tumor tissue, sampled at surgery. V is TRBV15 and J is TRBJ2-7, with 10 bases lining up with TRBD1. The CDR3, as DNA: TGTGCCACCAGCCGGGACAGGGGATGGGAGCAGTACTTC. Amino acids: CATSRDRGWEQYF.